The rows below give T cell receptor beta chains drawn from one sample of a study of cytomegalovirus exposure and HLA in healthy donors. Assay: immunoSEQ multiplex PCR; the TCRdb copy retains only in-frame clones and omits some. The sample yields approximately 160,000 clones, about four fifths seen once. Sequenced: PBMCs. The receptor source for this set is a girl aged 10-17 years in good health and CMV-seropositive. Both conserved end residues are part of each CDR3. The order of the fields is CDR3 length, D gene, V gene, J gene, clone size, CDR3 DNA, CDR3 protein. The D gene is left open where the match is weak. Where a row states a size, it is once, few, many or the class of an expanded clone; other rows omit it.

CDR3 length: 13
D gene: .
V gene: TRBV18
J gene: TRBJ1-1
clone size: .
CDR3 DNA: TGTGCCAGCTCAATAGGACAGAGCACTGAAGCTTTCTTT
CDR3 protein: CASSIGQSTEAFF

CDR3 length: 17
D gene: TRBD1
V gene: TRBV14
J gene: TRBJ2-7
clone size: .
CDR3 DNA: TGTGCCAGCAGCCAAGTTATCGGGTACAGGGGGCAAGACGAGCAGTACTTC
CDR3 protein: CASSQVIGYRGQDEQYF

CDR3 length: 16
D gene: .
V gene: TRBV5-6
J gene: TRBJ1-2
clone size: .
CDR3 DNA: TGTGCCAGCAGCTTGGACAGGGTCACGCCCCACTATGGCTACACCTTC
CDR3 protein: CASSLDRVTPHYGYTF

CDR3 length: 18
D gene: .
V gene: TRBV21-1
J gene: TRBJ2-1
clone size: once
CDR3 DNA: TGTGCCAGCAGCAAAGGTCAGACCTGGACAAGCTCCTACAATGAGCAGTTCTTC
CDR3 protein: CASSKGQTWTSSYNEQFF

CDR3 length: 17
D gene: .
V gene: TRBV7-6
J gene: TRBJ1-3
clone size: .
CDR3 DNA: TGTGCCAGCAGACTTACTCGGACATCGAGCTCTGGAAACACCATATATTTT
CDR3 protein: CASRLTRTSSSGNTIYF

CDR3 length: 17
D gene: TRBD2
V gene: TRBV5-4
J gene: TRBJ2-1
clone size: .
CDR3 DNA: TGTGCCAGCAGCTTGGGGGGTGGGAGGGCAGTGGACAATGAGCAGTTCTTC
CDR3 protein: CASSLGGGRAVDNEQFF

CDR3 length: 14
D gene: TRBD1
V gene: TRBV6-5
J gene: TRBJ1-2
clone size: .
CDR3 DNA: TGTGCCAGCAGTGCAGGGGGCAGTAGGGATGGCTACACCTTC
CDR3 protein: CASSAGGSRDGYTF

CDR3 length: 11
D gene: TRBD2
V gene: TRBV27
J gene: TRBJ2-7
clone size: .
CDR3 DNA: TGTAATAGCGGGAGAGCTTACGAGCAGTACTTC
CDR3 protein: CNSGRAYEQYF

CDR3 length: 14
D gene: TRBD2
V gene: TRBV9
J gene: TRBJ2-5
clone size: .
CDR3 DNA: TGTGCCAGCAGCGTAGACGGGGGGGCAGAGACCCAGTACTTC
CDR3 protein: CASSVDGGAETQYF

CDR3 length: 14
D gene: .
V gene: TRBV10-3
J gene: TRBJ1-5
clone size: .
CDR3 DNA: TGTGCCATCAGTGAGCCAGGGGTTAATCAGCCCCAGCATTTT
CDR3 protein: CAISEPGVNQPQHF

CDR3 length: 15
D gene: TRBD2
V gene: TRBV6-5
J gene: TRBJ2-7
clone size: .
CDR3 DNA: TGTGCCAGCAGTCCCGGGGAGGGGAAAATGCCCGAGCAGTACTTC
CDR3 protein: CASSPGEGKMPEQYF

CDR3 length: 14
D gene: TRBD2
V gene: TRBV28
J gene: TRBJ2-7
clone size: .
CDR3 DNA: TGTGCCAGCAGAGGACTAGCGGGACCCACCGAGCAGTACTTC
CDR3 protein: CASRGLAGPTEQYF

CDR3 length: 12
D gene: .
V gene: TRBV19
J gene: TRBJ2-1
clone size: .
CDR3 DNA: TGTGCCAGTGGGAGAACCTACAATGAGCAGTTCTTC
CDR3 protein: CASGRTYNEQFF

CDR3 length: 16
D gene: .
V gene: TRBV4-3
J gene: TRBJ2-5
clone size: once
CDR3 DNA: TGCGCCAGCAGCCAAGTTGGGACGGGACTTCTAGAGACCCAGTACTTC
CDR3 protein: CASSQVGTGLLETQYF

CDR3 length: 15
D gene: .
V gene: TRBV7-3
J gene: TRBJ1-1
clone size: .
CDR3 DNA: TGTGCCAGCAGCCCCCGACCAGGGGAGAACACTGAAGCTTTCTTT
CDR3 protein: CASSPRPGENTEAFF

CDR3 length: 17
D gene: .
V gene: TRBV5-6
J gene: TRBJ1-1
clone size: .
CDR3 DNA: TGTGCCAGCAGCTCCATAGTCCCCTTTCCAATGAACACTGAAGCTTTCTTT
CDR3 protein: CASSSIVPFPMNTEAFF

CDR3 length: 16
D gene: TRBD1
V gene: TRBV6-6
J gene: TRBJ1-1
clone size: .
CDR3 DNA: TGTGCCAGCAGTTCCCCTAGGGCTAGGGGGCACCTTGAAGCTTTCTTT
CDR3 protein: CASSSPRARGHLEAFF

CDR3 length: 13
D gene: TRBD1
V gene: TRBV29-1
J gene: TRBJ1-1
clone size: .
CDR3 DNA: TGCAGCGTACATCAGGGGGCTACCACTGAAGCTTTCTTT
CDR3 protein: CSVHQGATTEAFF

CDR3 length: 13
D gene: .
V gene: TRBV25-1
J gene: TRBJ2-3
clone size: .
CDR3 DNA: TGTGCCAGCAGTTTGGGGGGTACAGATACGCAGTATTTT
CDR3 protein: CASSLGGTDTQYF

CDR3 length: 16
D gene: TRBD1
V gene: TRBV27
J gene: TRBJ1-4
clone size: .
CDR3 DNA: TGTGCCAGCAGTGGACAGGTTCCCACAACTAATGAAAAACTGTTTTTT
CDR3 protein: CASSGQVPTTNEKLFF

CDR3 length: 13
D gene: .
V gene: TRBV30
J gene: TRBJ2-7
clone size: .
CDR3 DNA: TGTGCCTGGGACAGATCGGTGCTTGGCGAGCAGTACTTC
CDR3 protein: CAWDRSVLGEQYF

CDR3 length: 15
D gene: TRBD1
V gene: TRBV7-9
J gene: TRBJ1-1
clone size: .
CDR3 DNA: TGTGCCAGCAGCTTAACGGGACAGACGAACACTGAAGCTTTCTTT
CDR3 protein: CASSLTGQTNTEAFF

CDR3 length: 14
D gene: .
V gene: TRBV27
J gene: TRBJ2-1
clone size: .
CDR3 DNA: TGTGCCAGCAGTTTATCGGGGCCAAGCAATGAGCAGTTCTTC
CDR3 protein: CASSLSGPSNEQFF

CDR3 length: 16
D gene: TRBD1
V gene: TRBV18
J gene: TRBJ1-1
clone size: .
CDR3 DNA: TGTGCCAGCTCACCCGGGACAGGGGGTCGGGACACTGAAGCTTTCTTT
CDR3 protein: CASSPGTGGRDTEAFF

CDR3 length: 12
D gene: .
V gene: TRBV30
J gene: TRBJ1-1
clone size: .
CDR3 DNA: TGTGCCTGGACAGGACTCAACACTGAAGCTTTCTTT
CDR3 protein: CAWTGLNTEAFF

CDR3 length: 16
D gene: TRBD1
V gene: TRBV28
J gene: TRBJ1-6
clone size: .
CDR3 DNA: TGTGCCAGCAGTTTCCCCGTGGGGACAGGGGACTCACCCCTCCACTTT
CDR3 protein: CASSFPVGTGDSPLHF

CDR3 length: 16
D gene: .
V gene: TRBV7-8
J gene: TRBJ2-1
clone size: .
CDR3 DNA: TGTGCCAGCAGACGACCCGGGACACAGCAAGACAATGAGCAGTTCTTC
CDR3 protein: CASRRPGTQQDNEQFF

CDR3 length: 16
D gene: .
V gene: TRBV7-9
J gene: TRBJ2-2
clone size: .
CDR3 DNA: TGTGCCAGCAGCTTAGTCGGGGGGCCTAGTCCCGGGGAGCTGTTTTTT
CDR3 protein: CASSLVGGPSPGELFF

CDR3 length: 14
D gene: TRBD1
V gene: TRBV29-1
J gene: TRBJ2-3
clone size: .
CDR3 DNA: TGCAGCGTAGCCCGGACAGGGAACACAGATACGCAGTATTTT
CDR3 protein: CSVARTGNTDTQYF

CDR3 length: 15
D gene: TRBD2
V gene: TRBV28
J gene: TRBJ2-7
clone size: .
CDR3 DNA: TGTGCCAGCAGTATACTAGCGGGGACTCTCTACGAGCAGTACTTC
CDR3 protein: CASSILAGTLYEQYF

CDR3 length: 13
D gene: .
V gene: TRBV15
J gene: TRBJ2-7
clone size: .
CDR3 DNA: TGTGCCACCAGCAGAGTTGGGGGGAACGAGCAGTACTTC
CDR3 protein: CATSRVGGNEQYF

CDR3 length: 15
D gene: .
V gene: TRBV28
J gene: TRBJ2-7
clone size: once
CDR3 DNA: TGTGCCAGCAGTTTATACACAGGAAGCCCCTACGAGCAGTACTTC
CDR3 protein: CASSLYTGSPYEQYF